Below, 31 T cell receptor beta chains from the same sample are listed, as sequenced in a study of regulatory T cells in long-lasting Graves disease. Through Arm-PCR of CDR3 regions and iRepertoire HTBI primers, TCR beta libraries were built. TCRdb re-called the multiplex PCR reads through MiXCR, storing one row per CDR3 protein. The sample records hundreds of thousands of distinct CDR3 sequences, around 20% being singletons. The sample's time point: persistent/refractory GD, antithyroid drugs over 5 years with positive TRAb. PBMCs were the source of the RNA used for TCR sequencing. The sequencing used peripheral blood mononuclear cells (PBMCs), collected when the disease was refractory, from a patient treated with antithyroid drugs. These receptors all come from a female donor with Graves disease.

This clonotype was recorded at least ten times. The chain uses TRBV29-1 and TRBJ2-7, with D perhaps given as TRBD1 or TRBD2 (6 bases each). CDR3 length equals 14 residues. Germline CDR1 SQVTM, CDR2 ANQGSEA. Trimming removed 2 bases from V and 0 bases from J, with 11 bases in between. In DNA, the CDR3 is TGCAGCGTTGAAATAGGGGGGACCTCCTACGAGCAGTACTTC. It codes for CSVEIGGTSYEQYF.

The chain has TRBV20-1 and TRBJ2-7; D not resolved. The CDR3 is 14 residues long. CDR1 and CDR2 (germline): DFQATT, SNEGSKA (reference sequence). The germline V and J ends were trimmed by 6 bases and 3 bases, with 18 bases remaining between them. The CDR3 here is CSATEPDMVYEQYF. The CDR3 nucleotides are TGCAGTGCGACCGAACCAGACATGGTCTACGAGCAGTACTTC.

This clonotype was counted only a few times. V is TRBV27 and J is TRBJ2-7, with TRBD2 matching 7 bases. CDR3 length equals 15 residues. Germline CDR1 is MNHEY and CDR2 is SMNVEV (reference sequence). V trimming: 5 bases; J trimming: 2 bases; junction bases outside the gene matches: 9. CDR3 sequence (DNA): TGTGCCAGCAGTCCTGAGTGGGGGGGGGCCTACGAGCAGTACTTC. It is translated as CASSPEWGGAYEQYF.

This clonotype was recorded at least ten times. DNA for the CDR3: TGTGCCAGCAGTTTACACAGAACCGGGGAGCTGTTTTTT. Translated, it gives CASSLHRTGELFF. The chain employs TRBV28 and TRBJ2-2; D gene unclear. CDR1 is MDHEN and CDR2 is SYDVKM in the germline V gene. Between the trimmed V and J ends, which lost 2 bases and 5 bases, there was a span of 6 bases. The CDR3 length is 13 residues.

At least ten counts were recorded for this clonotype. The CDR3: CASRSGTGISYEQYF. The CDR3 coding sequence is TGTGCCAGCAGATCCGGGACAGGGATCTCCTACGAGCAGTACTTC. The chain uses TRBV6-1 and TRBJ2-7, with 9 bases matching TRBD1. CDR1 MNHNS and CDR2 SASEGT come from the germline V gene. V lost 6 bases to trimming and J lost 0 bases; unmatched junction nucleotides: 6. CDR3 length: 15 residues.

This clonotype was counted at least ten times. The chain uses TRBV7-2 and TRBJ2-5, with D perhaps being TRBD1 or TRBD2 (5 bases each). Germline-derived CDR1 and CDR2 are SGHTA and FQGNSA. Trimming took 5 bases from V and 2 from J, leaving 15 bases between them. The length of the CDR3 is 15 residues. The CDR3 bases are TGTGCCAGCAGCCGGGGATGGGGGTATCAAGAGACCCAGTACTTC. It yields the protein CASSRGWGYQETQYF.

This clonotype turned up a few times. This chain links TRBV20-1 with TRBJ2-2; D ambiguous. V lost 0 bases and J 0 bases, leaving 11 bases between the germline ends. This CDR3 has 16 amino acids. Germline V gene lookup returns CDR1 DFQATT and CDR2 SNEGSKA (reference sequence). The CDR3 loop is CSARDSRRPNTGELFF. The DNA for the CDR3 is TGCAGTGCTAGAGATTCTCGCAGGCCGAACACCGGGGAGCTGTTTTTT.

This chain uses TRBV9 with TRBJ1-3; 8 nucleotides line up with TRBD1. Germline CDR1 reads SGDLS; CDR2 reads YYNGEE. The CDR3 runs to 16 residues. The V and J ends lost 0 bases and 0 bases, in that order; junction bases with no gene match: 2. The CDR3, as DNA: TGTGCCAGCAGCGTAGAACAGGGGGACTCTGGAAACACCATATATTTT. It specifies CASSVEQGDSGNTIYF.

J is TRBJ1-1 and V is TRBV20-1; a possible D gene is TRBD1 (6 bases). V was clipped by 2 bases and J by 6 bases, with 16 bases between them. Germline assignment: CDR1 DFQATT and CDR2 SNEGSKA (reference sequence). The CDR3 is 14 amino acids. The CDR3 region has the DNA TGCAGTGCTAGATCGCCCCGGGGGGGGCCTGAAGCTTTCTTT. This codes for CSARSPRGGPEAFF.

In this sample, this clonotype turned up many times. The chain uses TRBV10-3 and TRBJ1-6, with 8 nucleotides matching TRBD1. Losses at the gene ends were 3 bases for V and 8 bases for J; bases not matched to a gene: 0. Germline-derived CDR1 and CDR2 are ENHRY and SYGVKD. The CDR3 spans 13 residues. The CDR3 bases are TGTGCCATCAGTGAACAGGGGGATTCACCCCTCCACTTT. Its translation: CAISEQGDSPLHF.

The V call is TRBV2, the J call TRBJ2-3; 9 bases match TRBD2. Germline values: CDR1 SNHLY, CDR2 FYNNEI. Germline trimming cut 7 bases from V and 3 bases from J; bases unmatched to any gene: 8. This CDR3 is built from 15 residues. CDR3 DNA: TGTGCCAGCATGGGAAGCGGGAGGAGTACAGATACGCAGTATTTT. Protein sequence: CASMGSGRSTDTQYF.

At least ten counts were recorded for this clonotype. This chain connects TRBV12-3 or TRBV12-4 to TRBJ1-1; TRBD1 matches at 11 bases. CDR3 length: 16 amino acids. J was trimmed by 0 bases and V by 3 bases; bases with no gene match: 3. The CDR3 sequence: CASSFRTGGLNTEAFF. The CDR3 DNA is TGTGCCAGCAGTTTCCGGACAGGGGGCCTGAACACTGAAGCTTTCTTT.

This clonotype was counted many times. The V call is TRBV20-1, the J call TRBJ1-2; TRBD1 is a possible D gene (5 bases). V shed 6 bases and J shed 5 bases, with 13 bases lying between them. The CDR3 is 12 amino acids. Germline V gene data show CDR1 as DFQATT and CDR2 as SNEGSKA (reference sequence). CDR3 protein: CSAAGTGYGYTF. The CDR3 coding sequence is TGCAGTGCGGCAGGGACGGGATATGGCTACACCTTC.

This clonotype showed up many times. The rearrangement uses TRBV28 and TRBJ2-7; 9 bases line up with TRBD1. V lost 4 bases to trimming and J lost 7 bases; unmatched junction nucleotides: 8. This CDR3 has 14 amino acids. Looked up from germline, CDR1 is MDHEN and CDR2 is SYDVKM. In DNA, the CDR3 is TGTGCCAGCAGTTCGACAGGGGGTATTCGGGAGCAGTACTTC. It yields the protein CASSSTGGIREQYF.

This rearrangement joins TRBV6-5 to TRBJ1-1; D may be TRBD1 (5 bases). Trimming pared 2 bases from V and 8 bases from J, leaving 9 bases between. CDR1 is MNHEY and CDR2 is SVGAGI in the germline V gene. This CDR3 has 12 residues. The CDR3 sequence: CASSYGGGEAFF. CDR3 in DNA: TGTGCCAGCAGTTACGGGGGGGGAGAAGCTTTCTTT.

This clonotype was found many times. The rearrangement uses TRBV12-5 and TRBJ2-7, with 9 bases fitting TRBD2. The CDR3 extends over 17 amino acids. The trim removed 4 bases at V and 0 bases at J, leaving 10 bases unmatched. CDR1 and CDR2 (germline): LGHNT, FRNRAP. CDR3 bases: TGTGCTAGTGGTTCCCCCTGGACTAGCGTGAGCTCCTACGAGCAGTACTTC. The encoded protein is CASGSPWTSVSSYEQYF.

This clonotype has ten or more counts. The rearrangement links TRBV10-3 to TRBJ1-2, with a possible D match to TRBD1 (5 bases). The V end lost 2 bases, the J end lost 4 bases, and 11 bases lay between the germline ends. In germline, CDR1 is ENHRY, CDR2 SYGVKD. The CDR3 has 14 amino acids. The CDR3 region has the DNA TGTGCCATCAGTGAGACCGGGACCAGCTATGGCTACACCTTC. Amino acids: CAISETGTSYGYTF.

There are a few counts of this clonotype. The chain uses TRBV20-1 and TRBJ2-7, with 9 positions matching TRBD1. The trim removed 0 bases at V and 2 bases at J, leaving 5 bases unmatched. This CDR3 is 15 amino acids long. The germline V gene has CDR1 DFQATT and CDR2 SNEGSKA (reference sequence). CDR3: CSARDFGTGTYEQYF. In DNA form, the CDR3 reads TGCAGTGCTAGAGATTTTGGGACAGGGACCTACGAGCAGTACTTC.

This clonotype has a count of ten or more. The rearrangement joins TRBV2 to TRBJ2-2; no firm D call. Trimming cost V 7 bases and J 4 bases, with 16 bases left between them. The germline CDR1 and CDR2 sequences are SNHLY and FYNNEI. The CDR3 runs to 15 residues. CDR3 region: CASKISETFTGELFF. CDR3 bases: TGTGCCAGCAAAATATCTGAGACGTTCACCGGGGAGCTGTTTTTT.

This clonotype was picked up many times. The chain joins TRBV11-2 to TRBJ2-5, with 7 bases identical to TRBD2. The CDR3 sequence is 15 residues long. Unmatched junction bases numbered 4, after V lost 3 bases and J lost 0 bases. The V gene's germline CDR1 is SGHAT and CDR2 FQNNGV. CDR3 loop: CASSFSGAYQETQYF. The CDR3 coding sequence is TGTGCCAGCAGCTTCAGCGGGGCGTACCAAGAGACCCAGTACTTC. The complete variable domain, with remaining parts taken from reference TRBV11-2 and TRBJ2-5, reads EAGVAQSPRYKIIEKRQSVAFWCNPISGHATLYWYQQILGQGPKLLIQFQNNGVVDDSQLPKDRFSAERLKGVDSTLKIQPAKLEDSAVYLCASSFSGAYQETQYFGPGTRLLVL.

There are many counts of this clonotype. CDR3 bases: TGTGCCAGCAGTCAACAGGGACAGGCAAATCAGCCCCAGCATTTT. This translates into CASSQQGQANQPQHF. The genes are TRBV12-3 or TRBV12-4 and TRBJ1-5; TRBD1 matches at 8 bases. The CDR3 has 15 amino acids. Losses at the gene ends were 5 bases for V and 4 bases for J; bases not matched to a gene: 7.

The chain couples TRBV2 to TRBJ2-4, with TRBD2 identical over 13 bases. CDR3 size: 15 residues. Germline V lookup: CDR1 SNHLY, CDR2 FYNNEI. With 6 bases clipped from V and 5 bases from J, the junction kept 4 bases outside the gene matches. CDR3 DNA: TGTGCCAGCAGACCACTAGCGGGAGGGGAAAACATTCAGTACTTC. Protein product: CASRPLAGGENIQYF.

This clonotype was detected ten times or more. This chain joins TRBV2 and TRBJ1-1, with a possible D match to TRBD1 (5 bases). There are 13 residues in the CDR3. Germline values: CDR1 SNHLY, CDR2 FYNNEI. V lost 2 bases and J 6 bases, leaving 10 bases between the germline ends. CDR3 residues: CASSEIGVPEAFF. The CDR3 DNA is TGTGCCAGCAGTGAAATAGGGGTCCCTGAAGCTTTCTTT.

The table lists this clonotype with a few counts. The chain is built from TRBV5-4 and TRBJ1-2; D is undetermined. Germline CDR1 SGHNT, CDR2 YYREEE (reference sequence). The CDR3 has 15 amino acids. Trimming cost V 3 bases and J 2 bases, with 14 bases left between them. CDR3: CASSSVPTENYGYTF. CDR3 nucleotide sequence: TGTGCCAGCAGCTCGGTCCCTACAGAGAACTATGGCTACACCTTC.

This clonotype has at least ten counts. This sequence joins TRBV6-5 and TRBJ2-5; D not resolved. The CDR3 runs 15 residues. Germline assignment: CDR1 MNHEY and CDR2 SVGAGI. V was shortened by 0 bases and J by 5 bases, with 13 bases between the two germline ends. As DNA, the CDR3 is TGTGCCAGCAGTTACTCGAGAGGAAATCGGGAGACCCAGTACTTC. Amino acids: CASSYSRGNRETQYF.

This sequence joins TRBV5-8 and TRBJ2-7; either TRBD1 or TRBD2 may fit D (5 bases each). This CDR3 is 14 amino acids long. Trimming shortened V by 4 bases and J by 12 bases, and 23 bases separated the two germline ends. Germline V gene lookup returns CDR1 SGHTS and CDR2 YDEGEE. CDR3 in amino acids: CASSLQRRPAGTYF. CDR3 DNA: TGTGCCAGCAGCCTACAACGCAGACCGGCAGGGACGTACTTC.

The table lists this clonotype with many counts. The J gene is TRBJ2-5, the V gene TRBV7-9; 9 bases line up with TRBD1. Trimming took 5 bases from V and 5 from J; bases not matched to a gene: 6. Germline V gene lookup returns CDR1 SEHNR and CDR2 FQNEAQ (reference sequence). This CDR3 region has 14 residues. CDR3 in amino acids: CASSPQGQGETQYF. The CDR3 region has the DNA TGTGCCAGCAGCCCCCAAGGACAGGGGGAGACCCAGTACTTC.

This clonotype was seen many times. CDR3 loop: CASTEGTYEQYF. The CDR3 nucleotides read TGTGCCAGCACCGAAGGTACCTACGAGCAGTACTTC. The chain has TRBV28 and TRBJ2-7; the D is unclear. The CDR3 has 12 residues. CDR1 and CDR2 from the germline V gene are MDHEN and SYDVKM. V lost 7 bases to trimming and J lost 2 bases, with 9 bases between them.

This clonotype was seen only a few times. The V gene is TRBV3-1, the J gene TRBJ1-3; the D is unclear. The CDR3 is 12 residues long. Germline CDR1 LGHDT, CDR2 YNNKEL (reference sequence). V lost 3 bases, J lost 8 bases, and 8 bases lay in between. The CDR3 protein is CASSQGSYTIYF. The DNA of the CDR3 is TGTGCCAGCAGCCAGGGTAGTTACACCATATATTTT.

The chain is built from TRBV27 and TRBJ2-1, with a possible D match to TRBD2 (7 bases). CDR3 size: 16 residues. Trimming pared 3 bases from V and 6 bases from J, leaving 18 bases between. The germline V gene encodes CDR1 MNHEY and CDR2 SMNVEV (reference sequence). This chain's CDR3 is CASSFFRTRGGNEQFF. As DNA, the CDR3 is TGTGCCAGCAGTTTTTTCAGGACTAGAGGGGGCAATGAGCAGTTCTTC.

In this sample, this clonotype turned up many times. This rearrangement joins TRBV3-1 to TRBJ2-2; D gene unclear. CDR3 length equals 13 residues. V was cut by 1 base and J by 13 bases, with 13 bases left in between. The germline gives CDR1 LGHDT, CDR2 YNNKEL (reference sequence). CDR3 loop: CASSQVEERVLFF. Written as DNA, the CDR3 is TGTGCCAGCAGCCAAGTTGAAGAGCGAGTGCTGTTTTTT.